The 24 T cell receptor beta chains presented below share a single source sample, sequenced in a study of T cells in Graves' hyperthyroidism and ophthalmopathy. TCR beta CDR3 regions were amplified from RNA transcripts. The primer set for the first-round RT-PCR of the TCR CDR3 was HTBI. TCRdb re-analysed the multiplex PCR reads in MiXCR, keeping a single row per CDR3 protein. The profile covers some 500,000 distinct CDR3 sequences, with about 24% appearing a single time and about 11% taken by the ten largest. The specimen was blood. Receptors were obtained from a woman in her thirties with Graves' ophthalmopathy.

CDR3 coding DNA: TGTGCCAGCAGTTTAGGCACAGGGAACTCTGGAAACACCATATATTTT. Its translation is CASSLGTGNSGNTIYF. This chain joins TRBV12-3 or TRBV12-4 and TRBJ1-3, with D perhaps matching TRBD1 (6 bases). Between the trimmed V and J ends, which lost 1 base and 0 bases, there was a span of 10 bases. This CDR3 comprises 16 residues.

For this clonotype: No conserved phenylalanine or tryptophan is present at the end of the CDR3, so a read error is the likely explanation. Because the CDR3's place on the DNA is in doubt, the DNA is left out and the CDR3 is given as listed by TCRdb. This chain uses TRBV30 with TRBJ1-1. The CDR3 is made up of 13 amino acids, end residues included. The germline gives CDR1 GTSNPN, CDR2 SVGIG (reference sequence). The CDR3 here is CAWNRDYYTEACL.

In its sample, this clonotype was seen many times. The chain joins TRBV9 to TRBJ1-1, with D uncertain. The CDR3 length is 12 residues. Germline V gene sequence: CDR1 SGDLS, CDR2 YYNGEE. V lost 0 bases and J 6 bases, leaving 6 bases between the germline ends. CDR3 region: CASSVDGPEAFF. Here the CDR3 DNA reads TGTGCCAGCAGCGTAGATGGGCCTGAAGCTTTCTTT.

This clonotype was observed at least ten times. V and J are TRBV9 and TRBJ1-5, with D tentatively TRBD1 (5 bases). With 6 bases removed from V and 2 bases from J, the gap between germline ends came to 12 bases. This CDR3 is built from 14 residues. Germline assignment: CDR1 SGDLS and CDR2 YYNGEE. The CDR3 here is CASTAGRRNQPQHF. DNA for the CDR3: TGTGCCAGCACCGCGGGACGGCGCAATCAGCCCCAGCATTTT. The full variable domain, completed using reference TRBV9 and TRBJ1-5, is DSGVTQTPKHLITATGQRVTLRCSPRSGDLSVYWYQQSLDQGLQFLIQYYNGEERAKGNILERFSAQQFPDLHSELNLSSLELGDSALYFCASTAGRRNQPQHFGDGTRLSIL.

V and J are TRBV6-1 and TRBJ2-5, with TRBD2 matching 9 bases. Germline CDR1 and CDR2: MNHNS and SASEGT. The CDR3 extends over 15 amino acids. Trimming took 4 bases from V and 2 from J; bases not matched to a gene: 5. For the CDR3, the DNA is TGTGCCAGCAGTGTTCAGCTAGCGGGACAAGAGACCCAGTACTTC. Residues: CASSVQLAGQETQYF.

This clonotype has at least ten counts. This sequence joins TRBV29-1 and TRBJ1-3, with D possibly matching TRBD1 (5 bases). Germline V gives CDR1 SQVTM, CDR2 ANQGSEA. The CDR3 runs to 14 residues. V dropped 6 bases and J dropped 1 base, with 13 bases sitting between them. For the CDR3, the DNA is TGCAGCGTACAAGGACAACAATCTGGAAACACCATATATTTT. The encoded protein is CSVQGQQSGNTIYF.

The V gene is TRBV12-3 or TRBV12-4, the J gene TRBJ1-5; D is perhaps TRBD1 (6 bases). This CDR3 region has 14 residues. Trimming shortened V by 2 bases and J by 6 bases, and 11 bases separated the two germline ends. The CDR3 DNA sequence: TGTGCCAGCAGTTTAACAGGGCAGGGTCAGCCCCAGCATTTT. This sequence encodes CASSLTGQGQPQHF.

This clonotype was seen repeatedly, ten times or more. The V and J genes are TRBV2 and TRBJ1-1; D not certain. Trimming removed 3 bases at V and 1 base at J, with 12 bases between. CDR1 and CDR2 (germline): SNHLY, FYNNEI. The CDR3 loop spans 15 amino acids. This CDR3 reads CASSDRRLENTEAFF. CDR3 nucleotide sequence: TGTGCCAGCAGTGACCGCAGGTTAGAGAACACTGAAGCTTTCTTT. Together with reference TRBV2 and TRBJ1-1, the CDR3 gives the full variable domain: EPEVTQTPSHQVTQMGQEVILRCVPISNHLYFYWYRQILGQKVEFLVSFYNNEISEKSEIFDDQFSVERPDGSNFTLKIRSTKLEDSAMYFCASSDRRLENTEAFFGQGTRLTVV.

This clonotype was picked up many times. The chain employs TRBV30 and TRBJ1-1; the match to TRBD1 covers 7 bases. In germline, CDR1 is GTSNPN, CDR2 SVGIG (reference sequence). The junction had 3 bases not matched to a gene; V was cut back by 4 bases and J by 1 base. The CDR3 is 13 amino acids. This chain's CDR3 is CAWIRQGNTEAFF. CDR3 in DNA: TGTGCCTGGATCCGACAGGGGAACACTGAAGCTTTCTTT.

This clonotype was observed a handful of times. V gene TRBV6-5 combines with J gene TRBJ1-5; D gene unclear. Trimming cost V 7 bases and J 2 bases, with 9 bases left between them. This CDR3 region has 13 residues. Per the germline V gene, CDR1 is MNHEY and CDR2 is SVGAGI. The CDR3 nucleotides are TGTGCCAGCACCCCCTGGGGCAATCAGCCCCAGCATTTT. Translation gives CASTPWGNQPQHF.

This rearrangement joins TRBV28 to TRBJ2-7, with 13 bases lining up with TRBD2. This CDR3 region has 16 residues. Germline V gene data show CDR1 as MDHEN and CDR2 as SYDVKM. Unmatched junction bases numbered 9, after V lost 5 bases and J lost 5 bases. The DNA for the CDR3 is TGTGCCAGCAGTCTCAGGACTAGCGGGGGATTCGACGAGCAGTACTTC. Its protein is CASSLRTSGGFDEQYF.

This sequence joins TRBV7-3 and TRBJ1-1, with 10 bases lining up with TRBD1. The J segment lost 5 bases and the V segment lost 6 bases, leaving 9 bases of the junction unmatched. The CDR3 has 15 residues. Germline assignment: CDR1 SGHTA and CDR2 FQGTGA. CDR3 DNA: TGTGCCAGCAGAGGGACAGGGGCTCCGGGAACTGAAGCTTTCTTT. Encoded protein: CASRGTGAPGTEAFF.

The V gene is TRBV9, the J gene TRBJ1-2, with 8 bases aligning to TRBD1. Germline V CDR1 and CDR2: SGDLS, YYNGEE. V shed 4 bases, J shed 2 bases, and the junction held 7 bases outside the gene matches. CDR3 length: 15 amino acids. The CDR3 DNA reads TGTGCCAGCAGCCTCTTCCAGGGGGCGAACTATGGCTACACCTTC. This encodes CASSLFQGANYGYTF.

In its sample, this clonotype was seen many times. V is TRBV27 and J is TRBJ2-3, with D unclear. Trimming removed 5 bases from V and 1 base from J, with 10 bases in between. Germline CDR1 is MNHEY and CDR2 is SMNVEV (reference sequence). The CDR3 is 14 amino acids. The CDR3 loop reads CASSPTVGTDTQYF. The CDR3 nucleotides read TGTGCCAGCAGTCCGACGGTGGGCACAGATACGCAGTATTTT.

This clonotype was counted ten times or more. CDR3 DNA sequence: TGTGCCAGCAGTGAAGTGGACAGGGTCAATCAGCCCCAGCATTTT. The encoded protein is CASSEVDRVNQPQHF. The rearrangement uses TRBV2 and TRBJ1-5; 8 nucleotides line up with TRBD1. CDR1 is SNHLY, CDR2 FYNNEI, per germline. The CDR3 sequence is 15 residues long. Trimming removed 1 base from V and 3 bases from J; junction bases left unmatched: 2.

V gene TRBV29-1 combines with J gene TRBJ2-7; D is unresolved. Germline CDR1 is SQVTM and CDR2 is ANQGSEA. Trimming shortened V by 3 bases and J by 5 bases, and 17 bases separated the two germline ends. This CDR3 contains 14 residues. The CDR3 here is CSVDAFGPSDEQYF. CDR3 sequence (DNA): TGCAGCGTTGACGCCTTTGGGCCGAGCGACGAGCAGTACTTC.

This clonotype was found a few times. The V call is TRBV7-8, the J call TRBJ2-7; no firm D call. This CDR3 contains 14 residues. With 2 bases removed from V and 0 bases from J, the gap between germline ends came to 8 bases. Germline lookup yields CDR1 SGHVS and CDR2 FQNEAQ. CDR3 DNA sequence: TGTGCCAGCAGCTTAAAGCGAGTCTCCTACGAGCAGTACTTC. It yields the protein CASSLKRVSYEQYF.

The chain combines TRBV30 with TRBJ2-5, with 10 bases aligning to TRBD1. Germline CDR1 reads GTSNPN; CDR2 reads SVGIG (reference sequence). Trimming removed 8 bases from V and 3 bases from J; junction bases left unmatched: 6. The CDR3 spans 13 residues. The CDR3 is CAADRGDEETQYF. CDR3 nucleotides: TGTGCCGCGGACAGGGGGGATGAAGAGACCCAGTACTTC.

This clonotype was counted many times. The gene calls are TRBV7-2 and TRBJ1-1, with D unclear. Germline-derived CDR1 and CDR2 are SGHTA and FQGNSA. Trimming cost V 1 base and J 1 base, with 7 bases left between them. There are 14 residues in the CDR3. The chain's CDR3 is CASSLVAENTEAFF. CDR3 in DNA: TGTGCCAGCAGCTTAGTCGCAGAGAACACTGAAGCTTTCTTT.

This clonotype was seen ten or more times. The V and J genes are TRBV6-2 or TRBV6-3 and TRBJ1-5, with TRBD1 identical over 10 bases. CDR1 and CDR2 (germline): MNHEY, SVGEGT. The CDR3 is 14 amino acids. V was pared by 6 bases and J by 5 bases, with 4 bases of the junction left unmatched. DNA for the CDR3: TGTGCCAGCAGATCCGGGACAGGGGATCAGCCCCAGCATTTT. Translation: CASRSGTGDQPQHF.

Points on this clonotype: The junction differs from germline at one of its ends, possibly a read error. V is TRBV10-3 and J is TRBJ2-1; D unclear. This CDR3 contains 15 residues. Germline values: CDR1 ENHRY, CDR2 SYGVKD. As DNA, the CDR3 is TGTGCCAGCAGTGAATACGCGCCCTCCTACAATGAGCAGTTCTTC. Amino acids: CASSEYAPSYNEQFF.

V is TRBV7-8 and J is TRBJ2-7; TRBD1 might be the D (5 bases). Trimming shortened V by 1 base and J by 4 bases, and 17 bases separated the two germline ends. The germline CDR1 and CDR2 sequences are SGHVS and FQNEAQ. This CDR3 is built from 16 residues. The CDR3 region is CASSLEVGAGWYEQYF. The CDR3 nucleotides read TGTGCCAGCAGCTTAGAAGTTGGGGCAGGATGGTACGAGCAGTACTTC.

This chain links TRBV6-1 with TRBJ1-5; maybe TRBD1 (5 bases). The CDR3 length is 16 residues. V lost 1 base and J 1 base, leaving 11 bases between the germline ends. CDR1 MNHNS and CDR2 SASEGT come from the germline V gene. CDR3 nucleotide sequence: TGTGCCAGCAGTGAAGGACAGTTCCTGAGCAATCAGCCCCAGCATTTT. It encodes CASSEGQFLSNQPQHF.

This clonotype was observed many times. This rearrangement joins TRBV15 to TRBJ1-5; D is perhaps TRBD1 (5 bases). The germline V gene encodes CDR1 LNHNV and CDR2 YYDKDF (reference sequence). The CDR3 runs 14 residues. The V and J ends lost 3 bases and 2 bases respectively, with 8 bases between them. The CDR3 is CATSRKQGNQPQHF. CDR3 DNA sequence: TGTGCCACCAGCAGGAAACAGGGCAATCAGCCCCAGCATTTT.